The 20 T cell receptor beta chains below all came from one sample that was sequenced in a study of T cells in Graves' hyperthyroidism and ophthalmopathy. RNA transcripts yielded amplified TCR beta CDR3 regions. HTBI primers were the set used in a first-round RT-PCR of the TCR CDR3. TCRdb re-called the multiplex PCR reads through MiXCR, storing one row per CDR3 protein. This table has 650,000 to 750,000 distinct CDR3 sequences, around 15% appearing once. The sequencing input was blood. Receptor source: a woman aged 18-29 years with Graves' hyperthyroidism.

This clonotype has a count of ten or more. The CDR3: CASSSIAPRRTSGTNTGELFF. In DNA, the CDR3 is TGTGCCAGCAGCTCCATAGCCCCCCGGAGGACTAGCGGGACGAACACCGGGGAGCTGTTTTTT. V gene TRBV7-9 combines with J gene TRBJ2-2, with 12 nucleotides matching TRBD2. V was pared by 4 bases and J by 0 bases, with 15 bases of the junction left unmatched. Germline CDR1 SEHNR, CDR2 FQNEAQ (reference sequence). The CDR3 has 21 amino acids.

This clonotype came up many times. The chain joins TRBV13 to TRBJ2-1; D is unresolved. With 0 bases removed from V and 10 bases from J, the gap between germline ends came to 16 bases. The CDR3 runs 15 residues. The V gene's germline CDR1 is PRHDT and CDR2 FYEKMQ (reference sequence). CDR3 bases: TGTGCCAGCAGCTTAGGTTGGGCGCGCCTCAGCGAGCAGTTCTTC. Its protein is CASSLGWARLSEQFF.

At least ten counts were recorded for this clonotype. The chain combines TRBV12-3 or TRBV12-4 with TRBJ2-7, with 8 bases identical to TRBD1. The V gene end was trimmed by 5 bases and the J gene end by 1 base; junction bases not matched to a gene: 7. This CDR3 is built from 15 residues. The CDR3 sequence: CASSPQTGASYEQYF. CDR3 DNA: TGTGCCAGCAGTCCACAGACAGGGGCTTCCTACGAGCAGTACTTC.

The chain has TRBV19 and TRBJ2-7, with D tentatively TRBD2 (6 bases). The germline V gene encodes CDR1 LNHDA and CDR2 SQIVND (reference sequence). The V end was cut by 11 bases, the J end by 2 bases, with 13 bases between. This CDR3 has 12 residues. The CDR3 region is CAGGDFPYEQYF. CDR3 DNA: TGTGCCGGAGGGGACTTCCCCTACGAGCAGTACTTC.

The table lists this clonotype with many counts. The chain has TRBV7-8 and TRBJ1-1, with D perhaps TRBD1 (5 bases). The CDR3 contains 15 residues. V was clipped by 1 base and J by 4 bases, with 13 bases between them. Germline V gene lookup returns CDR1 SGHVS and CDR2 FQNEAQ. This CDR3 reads CASSLVVGRGTEAFF. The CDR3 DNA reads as TGTGCCAGCAGCTTAGTTGTTGGGAGGGGCACTGAAGCTTTCTTT.

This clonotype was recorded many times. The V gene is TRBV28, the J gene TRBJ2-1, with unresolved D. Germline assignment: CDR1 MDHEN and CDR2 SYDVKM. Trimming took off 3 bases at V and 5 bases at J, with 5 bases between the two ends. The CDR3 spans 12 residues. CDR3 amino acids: CASSFRHNEQFF. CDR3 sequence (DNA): TGTGCCAGCAGTTTTCGACACAATGAGCAGTTCTTC.

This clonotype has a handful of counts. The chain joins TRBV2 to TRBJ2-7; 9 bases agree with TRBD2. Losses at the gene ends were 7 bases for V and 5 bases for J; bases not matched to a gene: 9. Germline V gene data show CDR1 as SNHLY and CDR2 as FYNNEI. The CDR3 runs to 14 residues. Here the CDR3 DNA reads TGTGCCAGCAACGGCGGGAGGGCCTTCGACGAGCAGTACTTC. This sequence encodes CASNGGRAFDEQYF.

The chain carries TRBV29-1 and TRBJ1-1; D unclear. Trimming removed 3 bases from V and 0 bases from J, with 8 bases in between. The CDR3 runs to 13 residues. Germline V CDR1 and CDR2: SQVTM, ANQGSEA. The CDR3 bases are TGCAGCGTTGAGCTCAGAATGAACACTGAAGCTTTCTTT. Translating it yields CSVELRMNTEAFF.

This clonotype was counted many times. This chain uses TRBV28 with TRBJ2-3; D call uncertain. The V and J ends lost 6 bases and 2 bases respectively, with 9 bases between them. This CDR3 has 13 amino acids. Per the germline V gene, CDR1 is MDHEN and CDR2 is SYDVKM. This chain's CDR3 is CASRPYFTDTQYF. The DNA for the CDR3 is TGTGCCAGCAGACCGTACTTCACAGATACGCAGTATTTT.

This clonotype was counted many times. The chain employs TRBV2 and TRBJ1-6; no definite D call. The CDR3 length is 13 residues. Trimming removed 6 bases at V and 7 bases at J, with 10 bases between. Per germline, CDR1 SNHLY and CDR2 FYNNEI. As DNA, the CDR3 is TGTGCCAGCAGAGGCGGTGGAAATTCACCCCTCCACTTT. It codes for CASRGGGNSPLHF.

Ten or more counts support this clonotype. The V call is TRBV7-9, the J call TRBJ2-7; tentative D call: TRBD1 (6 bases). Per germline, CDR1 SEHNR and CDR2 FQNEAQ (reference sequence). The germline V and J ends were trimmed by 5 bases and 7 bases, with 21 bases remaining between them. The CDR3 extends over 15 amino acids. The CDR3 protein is CASSPSDSTLREQYF. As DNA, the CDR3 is TGTGCCAGCAGCCCATCGGACAGTACTTTACGGGAGCAGTACTTC.

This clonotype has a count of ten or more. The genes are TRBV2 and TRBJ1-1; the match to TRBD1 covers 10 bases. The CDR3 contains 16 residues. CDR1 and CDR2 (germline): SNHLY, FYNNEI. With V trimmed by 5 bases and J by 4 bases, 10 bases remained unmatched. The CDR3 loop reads CASSTDRGRGITEAFF. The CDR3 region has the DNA TGTGCCAGCAGTACAGACAGGGGGCGAGGAATCACTGAAGCTTTCTTT. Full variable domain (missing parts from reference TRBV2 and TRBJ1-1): EPEVTQTPSHQVTQMGQEVILRCVPISNHLYFYWYRQILGQKVEFLVSFYNNEISEKSEIFDDQFSVERPDGSNFTLKIRSTKLEDSAMYFCASSTDRGRGITEAFFGQGTRLTVV.

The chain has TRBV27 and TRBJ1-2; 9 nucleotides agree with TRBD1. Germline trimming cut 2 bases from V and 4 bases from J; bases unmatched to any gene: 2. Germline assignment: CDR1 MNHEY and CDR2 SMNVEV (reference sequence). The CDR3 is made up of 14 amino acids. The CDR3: CASSLKGQGYGYTF. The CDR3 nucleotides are TGTGCCAGCAGTTTAAAGGGACAGGGCTATGGCTACACCTTC.

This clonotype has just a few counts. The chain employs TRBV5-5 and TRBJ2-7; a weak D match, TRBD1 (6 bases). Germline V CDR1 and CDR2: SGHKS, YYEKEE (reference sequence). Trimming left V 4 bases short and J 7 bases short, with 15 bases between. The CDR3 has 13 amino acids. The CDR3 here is CASSTTGSGEQYF. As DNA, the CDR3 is TGTGCCAGCAGCACGACAGGATCTGGAGAGCAGTACTTC.

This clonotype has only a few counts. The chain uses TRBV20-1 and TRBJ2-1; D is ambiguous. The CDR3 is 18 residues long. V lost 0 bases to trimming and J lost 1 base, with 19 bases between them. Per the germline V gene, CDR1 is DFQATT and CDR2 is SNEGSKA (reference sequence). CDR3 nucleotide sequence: TGCAGTGCTAGAGATGTTTTCCTGGATGCCGTTTCCTACAATGAGCAGTTCTTC. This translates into CSARDVFLDAVSYNEQFF.

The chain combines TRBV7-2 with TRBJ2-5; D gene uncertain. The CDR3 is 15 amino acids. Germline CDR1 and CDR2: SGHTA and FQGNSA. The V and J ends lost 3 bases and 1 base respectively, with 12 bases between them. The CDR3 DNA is TGTGCCAGCAGCTTGGCGGTGTGGGCCCAAGAGACCCAGTACTTC. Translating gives CASSLAVWAQETQYF.

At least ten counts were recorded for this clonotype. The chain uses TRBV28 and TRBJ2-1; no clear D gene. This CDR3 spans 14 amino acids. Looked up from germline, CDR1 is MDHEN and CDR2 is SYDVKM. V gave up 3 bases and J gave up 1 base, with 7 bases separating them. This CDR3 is CASSFLGSYNEQFF. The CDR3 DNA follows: TGTGCCAGCAGTTTTTTGGGTTCCTACAATGAGCAGTTCTTC.

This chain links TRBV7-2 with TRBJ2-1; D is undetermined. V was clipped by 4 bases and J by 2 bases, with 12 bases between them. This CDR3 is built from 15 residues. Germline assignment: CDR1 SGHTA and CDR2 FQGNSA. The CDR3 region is CASSSFNGPYNEQFF. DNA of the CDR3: TGTGCCAGCAGCTCCTTTAACGGGCCCTACAATGAGCAGTTCTTC.

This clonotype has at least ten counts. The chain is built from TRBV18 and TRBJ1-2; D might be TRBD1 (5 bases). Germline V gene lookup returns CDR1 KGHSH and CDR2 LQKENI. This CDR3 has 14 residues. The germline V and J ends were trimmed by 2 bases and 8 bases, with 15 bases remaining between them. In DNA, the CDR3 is TGTGCCAGCTCACCATCTGTGGCAGGGTGGGGCTACACCTTC. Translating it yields CASSPSVAGWGYTF.

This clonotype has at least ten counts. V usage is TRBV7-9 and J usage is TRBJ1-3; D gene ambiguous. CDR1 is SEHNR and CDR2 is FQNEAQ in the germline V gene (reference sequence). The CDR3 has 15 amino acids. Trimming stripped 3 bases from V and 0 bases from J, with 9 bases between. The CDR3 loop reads CASSFDGYSGNTIYF. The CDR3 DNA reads TGTGCCAGCAGCTTCGACGGCTACTCTGGAAACACCATATATTTT.